Listed here are 19 T cell receptor beta chains from one sample, sequenced in a study of shared clonotypes between healthy human individuals (dated by TCRdb to 2018 to 2021). Preparation of the library involved the immunoSEQ multiplex PCR assay. TCRdb re-hosts the immuneACCESS table, in-frame sequences only. Its copies lack some clones; in the studies checked, an unresolved V gene accounts for under half of them, and the cause for the rest is not known. The sample table shows 1.4 million to 1.5 million clones, and roughly 95% are seen once. 1.2% of the sample is in the top ten clones. The specimen was naive CD4+ T cells sorted from blood. Per the publication, the cell subset or site label means: CD45RA+ positively selected. All receptors come from a young man in good health.

The chain carries TRBV29-1 and TRBJ2-3; 7 nucleotides line up with TRBD1. CDR1 and CDR2 from the germline V gene are SQVTM and ANQGSEA. Trimming at V came to 8 bases and at J to 0 bases, leaving 8 bases not matched to a gene. The CDR3 contains 14 residues. The CDR3 DNA follows: TGCAGCATCCACAGGGGAACCAGCACAGATACGCAGTATTTT. It codes for CSIHRGTSTDTQYF.

Details on this clone: Different DNA sequences within this sample yield the same CDR3. This sequence joins TRBV28 and TRBJ1-2; D is unresolved. The CDR3 contains 12 residues. The V and J ends lost 2 bases and 1 base respectively, with 2 bases between them. Looked up from germline, CDR1 is MDHEN and CDR2 is SYDVKM. The CDR3 DNA reads TGTGCCAGCAGTTTACGTAACTATGGCTACACCTTC. Translating gives CASSLRNYGYTF.

This rearrangement joins TRBV15 to TRBJ2-7, with 9 bases aligning to TRBD2. The junction had 12 bases not matched to a gene; V was cut back by 5 bases and J by 7 bases. The germline CDR1 and CDR2 sequences are LNHNV and YYDKDF (reference sequence). This CDR3 has 15 amino acids. Here the CDR3 reads CATSLERGRASEQYF. CDR3 bases: TGTGCCACCAGCCTCGAACGCGGGAGGGCCTCTGAGCAGTACTTC.

The chain has TRBV27 and TRBJ2-6, with TRBD1 matching over 8 bases. This CDR3 is built from 18 residues. The V and J ends lost 5 bases and 2 bases, in that order; junction bases with no gene match: 11. Germline values: CDR1 MNHEY, CDR2 SMNVEV (reference sequence). The DNA for the CDR3 is TGTGCCAGCAGTCCGGACAGGGTGGTCCCGCCTGGGGCCAACGTCCTGACTTTC. It yields the protein CASSPDRVVPPGANVLTF. Drawing the rest from reference TRBV27 and TRBJ2-6, the complete variable domain is EAQVTQNPRYLITVTGKKLTVTCSQNMNHEYMSWYRQDPGLGLRQIYYSMNVEVTDKGDVPEGYKVSRKEKRNFPLILESPSPNQTSLYFCASSPDRVVPPGANVLTFGAGSRLTVL.

V gene TRBV5-4 combines with J gene TRBJ2-3; perhaps TRBD2 as D (6 bases). This CDR3 contains 14 residues. The germline CDR1 and CDR2 sequences are SGHNT and YYREEE (reference sequence). Trimming removed 3 bases at V and 3 bases at J, with 11 bases between. CDR3 coding DNA: TGTGCCAGCAGCTCAACGGGAGCAACAGATACGCAGTATTTT. Translation gives CASSSTGATDTQYF. The variable domain in full, with the rest retrieved from reference TRBV5-4 and TRBJ2-3, is ETGVTQSPTHLIKTRGQQVTLRCSSQSGHNTVSWYQQALGQGPQFIFQYYREEENGRGNFPPRFSGLQFPNYSSELNVNALELDDSALYLCASSSTGATDTQYFGPGTRLTVL.

The chain joins TRBV6-1 to TRBJ2-7; 8 bases match TRBD1. CDR3 length: 17 residues. V lost 3 bases, J lost 2 bases, and 12 bases stayed unmatched. The V gene's germline CDR1 is MNHNS and CDR2 SASEGT. CDR3 residues: CASSDRGRVDVTYEQYF. CDR3 DNA: TGTGCCAGCAGTGACAGGGGGCGCGTTGATGTTACCTACGAGCAGTACTTC.

This rearrangement joins TRBV4-3 to TRBJ2-1, with D unresolved. V was trimmed by 0 bases and J by 2 bases, leaving 8 bases between them. CDR3 size: 15 residues. Germline values: CDR1 LGHNA, CDR2 YSLEER. CDR3 sequence: CASSQDPVPYNEQFF. CDR3 DNA sequence: TGCGCCAGCAGCCAAGACCCGGTCCCCTACAATGAGCAGTTCTTC.

The chain combines TRBV19 with TRBJ2-1; the match to TRBD2 covers 11 bases. The CDR3 length is 14 residues. V shed 7 bases, J shed 4 bases, and the junction held 3 bases outside the gene matches. Germline CDR1 LNHDA, CDR2 SQIVND (reference sequence). CDR3 sequence reads: CASNSGRGYNEQFF. The CDR3 nucleotides read TGTGCCAGTAATAGCGGGAGGGGGTACAATGAGCAGTTCTTC.

The table lists this clone with a count of one. This same CDR3 is encoded by further DNA sequences in the sample. The V call is TRBV7-9, the J call TRBJ1-3; D remains unclear. CDR3 length: 12 residues. The V gene's germline CDR1 is SEHNR and CDR2 FQNEAQ (reference sequence). Trimming removed 1 base at V and 4 bases at J, with 2 bases between. Written as DNA, the CDR3 is TGTGCCAGCAGCTTAGTAGGAAACACCATATATTTT. The encoded protein is CASSLVGNTIYF.

The chain joins TRBV9 to TRBJ2-3; 8 bases agree with TRBD2. Germline assignment: CDR1 SGDLS and CDR2 YYNGEE. This CDR3 contains 16 residues. V shed 0 bases and J 10 bases; nucleotides not matched to a gene: 13. The chain's CDR3 is CASSVASGRAEGPQYF. CDR3 DNA: TGTGCCAGCAGCGTAGCGTCCGGGAGGGCCGAGGGTCCGCAGTATTTT.

The V gene is TRBV18, the J gene TRBJ1-1, with 8 bases aligning to TRBD1. Germline CDR1 reads KGHSH; CDR2 reads LQKENI. The CDR3 covers 14 residues. V gave up 7 bases and J gave up 4 bases; unmatched junction bases: 8. The CDR3 is CASYQQGVGTEAFF. DNA for the CDR3: TGTGCCAGCTACCAACAGGGGGTGGGCACTGAAGCTTTCTTT.

The chain combines TRBV5-1 with TRBJ1-1; D is undetermined. V lost 1 base, J lost 1 base, and 11 bases lay in between. There are 15 residues in the CDR3. Germline CDR1 reads SGHRS; CDR2 reads YFSETQ. CDR3 DNA: TGCGCCAGCAGCTTGTCCAGCAGCGCGAACACTGAAGCTTTCTTT. It yields the protein CASSLSSSANTEAFF. The entire variable domain, with the rest obtained from reference TRBV5-1 and TRBJ1-1, is as follows: KAGVTQTPRYLIKTRGQQVTLSCSPISGHRSVSWYQQTPGQGLQFLFEYFSETQRNKGNFPGRFSGRQFSNSRSEMNVSTLELGDSALYLCASSLSSSANTEAFFGQGTRLTVV.

The chain links TRBV20-1 to TRBJ2-1; TRBD2 matches at 10 bases. Per germline, CDR1 DFQATT and CDR2 SNEGSKA (reference sequence). The CDR3 contains 11 residues. The CDR3 is CRAGGPNEQFF. The CDR3 region has the DNA TGCAGAGCGGGAGGGCCCAATGAGCAGTTCTTC.

The CDR3 DNA sequence: TGTGCCAGCAGCTTAGGACTAGCGGGAGGGTTAGATACGCAGTATTTT. This codes for CASSLGLAGGLDTQYF. This chain links TRBV7-3 with TRBJ2-3, with TRBD2 identical over 15 bases. The junction had 2 bases not matched to a gene; V was cut back by 2 bases and J by 5 bases. Germline loops: CDR1 SGHTA, CDR2 FQGTGA. CDR3 length equals 16 residues.

The chain carries TRBV30 and TRBJ2-3; perhaps TRBD2 as D (5 bases). The germline gives CDR1 GTSNPN, CDR2 SVGIG (reference sequence). V was shortened by 2 bases and J by 5 bases, with 11 bases between the two germline ends. The CDR3 consists of 13 residues. The DNA of the CDR3 is TGTGCCTGGAGTACGGTCCGGGAAGATACGCAGTATTTT. It yields the protein CAWSTVREDTQYF.

A word on this clone: The same CDR3 can be traced to other DNA sequences in this sample. The chain couples TRBV18 to TRBJ1-2; D unresolved. This CDR3 region has 11 residues. V lost 3 bases to trimming and J lost 6 bases, with 5 bases between them. Looked up from germline, CDR1 is KGHSH and CDR2 is LQKENI. The CDR3 DNA reads TGTGCCAGCTCACCGGGGAATGGCTACACCTTC. It encodes CASSPGNGYTF.

The chain uses TRBV18 and TRBJ2-1; 8 bases are shared with TRBD2. The CDR3 contains 20 residues. V trimming: 0 bases; J trimming: 7 bases; junction bases outside the gene matches: 20. Looked up from germline, CDR1 is KGHSH and CDR2 is LQKENI. The CDR3 bases are TGTGCCAGCTCACCACCTCTATCCGCTTTAGCGGGATATAAAGGTAATGAGCAGTTCTTC. It translates to CASSPPLSALAGYKGNEQFF.

J is TRBJ2-7 and V is TRBV10-1, with 8 bases aligning to TRBD1. V shed 6 bases, J shed 0 bases, and the junction held 4 bases outside the gene matches. The CDR3 loop spans 14 amino acids. Germline CDR1 WNHNN, CDR2 SYGVQD (reference sequence). The CDR3 sequence is CASSTGTGSYEQYF. The CDR3 DNA is TGCGCCAGCAGCACCGGGACAGGCTCCTACGAGCAGTACTTC.

This sequence joins TRBV9 and TRBJ2-5, with 14 positions matching TRBD2. The V segment lost 4 bases and the J segment 5 bases; nucleotides outside the gene matches: 4. In germline, CDR1 is SGDLS, CDR2 YYNGEE. CDR3 length: 15 amino acids. This CDR3 is CASSPGTSGSETQYF. For the CDR3, the DNA is TGTGCCAGCAGCCCCGGGACTAGCGGGAGCGAGACCCAGTACTTC.